The 14 T cell receptor beta chains below come from one sample, sequenced in a study of CD8+CD57+ T cells in acquired aplastic anemia. Genomic DNA served as template for TCR beta VDJ and CDR3 profiling. MiXCR, applied by TCRdb to the reads, yields one record per CDR3 protein. The sample contains 100,000 to 130,000 distinct CDR3 sequences, around 50% of which appear only once. Sequencing used sorted CD4+, CD8+, or CD8+CD57+ T cells (not recorded which) from PBMCs. The receptors were sampled from a human donor in good health, serving as a control.

This clonotype showed up many times. The V call is TRBV25-1, the J call TRBJ2-7; 9 bases fit TRBD2. The trim removed 8 bases at V and 7 bases at J, leaving 15 bases unmatched. The CDR3 extends over 15 amino acids. Germline V gives CDR1 MGHDK, CDR2 SYGVNS. The DNA of the CDR3 is TGTGCCAGCCTTGAAGGGGCGGGGGGGCCGGGGGAGCAGTACTTC. Translated, it gives CASLEGAGGPGEQYF.

J is TRBJ1-4 and V is TRBV15, with TRBD1 identical over 7 bases. Germline V gene data show CDR1 as LNHNV and CDR2 as YYDKDF (reference sequence). The CDR3 runs to 14 residues. V shed 5 bases and J 5 bases; nucleotides not matched to a gene: 5. The CDR3 region is CATSEGQINEKLFF. The CDR3 DNA is TGTGCCACCAGCGAGGGACAGATAAATGAAAAACTGTTTTTT. Supplemented by reference TRBV15 and TRBJ1-4, the full variable domain reads DAMVIQNPRYQVTQFGKPVTLSCSQTLNHNVMYWYQQKSSQAPKLLFHYYDKDFNNEADTPDNFQSRRPNTSFCFLDIRSPGLGDTAMYLCATSEGQINEKLFFGSGTQLSVL.

This clonotype has a count of ten or more. This chain links TRBV19 with TRBJ1-1; 8 nucleotides line up with TRBD1. V dropped 3 bases and J dropped 3; count of bases not matched to a gene: 6. Germline values: CDR1 LNHDA, CDR2 SQIVND (reference sequence). This CDR3 comprises 15 residues. The chain's CDR3 is CASSISQGGHTEAFF. CDR3 nucleotide sequence: TGTGCCAGTAGTATCTCACAGGGGGGGCACACTGAAGCTTTCTTT.

The chain recombines TRBV14 with TRBJ2-7, with 8 positions matching TRBD2. Germline V gene data show CDR1 as SGHDN and CDR2 as FVKESK. The J segment lost 0 bases and the V segment lost 6 bases, leaving 4 bases of the junction unmatched. The CDR3 is 14 amino acids. CDR3 sequence: CASRHTSGSYEQYF. As DNA, the CDR3 is TGTGCCAGCAGACACACTAGCGGCTCCTACGAGCAGTACTTC.

This clonotype was seen a single time. The rearrangement links TRBV20-1 to TRBJ1-6; no clear D gene. In germline, CDR1 is DFQATT, CDR2 SNEGSKA (reference sequence). V lost 5 bases to trimming and J lost 7 bases, with 12 bases between them. The CDR3 sequence is 13 residues long. The CDR3 coding sequence is TGCAGTGCTGGGATTCCGACGAATTCACCCCTCCACTTT. This translates into CSAGIPTNSPLHF.

This clonotype showed up just once. This rearrangement joins TRBV7-9 to TRBJ2-7; TRBD2 aligns across 8 bases. The CDR3 has 15 residues. Germline values: CDR1 SEHNR, CDR2 FQNEAQ (reference sequence). The trim removed 5 bases at V and 0 bases at J, leaving 6 bases unmatched. CDR3 residues: CASSRGGLGSYEQYF. The CDR3 DNA reads TGTGCCAGCAGCCGGGGGGGGCTAGGCTCCTACGAGCAGTACTTC.

This chain connects TRBV5-5 to TRBJ1-5; 10 bases fit TRBD1. This CDR3 is 15 amino acids long. The germline CDR1 and CDR2 sequences are SGHKS and YYEKEE (reference sequence). The J segment lost 6 bases and the V segment lost 0 bases, leaving 3 bases of the junction unmatched. The CDR3 DNA is TGTGCCAGCAGCTTGGGACAGGGGGCGCGTCAGCCCCAGCATTTT. It encodes CASSLGQGARQPQHF.

This clonotype showed up many times. The rearrangement joins TRBV7-6 to TRBJ2-1; D is unclear. This CDR3 spans 12 amino acids. Germline-derived CDR1 and CDR2 are SGHVS and FNYEAQ. Deletions cut 1 base from V and 9 bases from J, with 7 bases between. The CDR3 DNA sequence: TGTGCCAGCAGCTTAGTTCAGGCTGAGCAGTTCTTC. Translation: CASSLVQAEQFF. The variable domain in full, with the rest retrieved from reference TRBV7-6 and TRBJ2-1, is GAGVSQSPRYKVTKRGQDVALRCDPISGHVSLYWYRQALGQGPEFLTYFNYEAQQDKSGLPNDRFSAERPEGSISTLTIQRTEQRDSAMYRCASSLVQAEQFFGPGTRLTVL.

This rearrangement joins TRBV5-1 to TRBJ2-7; 8 bases line up with TRBD1. Germline V CDR1 and CDR2: SGHRS, YFSETQ. Unmatched junction bases numbered 2, after V lost 2 bases and J lost 4 bases. This CDR3 comprises 13 residues. CDR3 nucleotide sequence: TGCGCCAGCAGCTTATGGACAGGGTACGAGCAGTACTTC. As protein: CASSLWTGYEQYF.

This clonotype has more than one count but fewer than ten. A read error may produce the germline difference seen at one junction end. The chain employs TRBV2 and TRBJ1-1; D is possibly TRBD1 (6 bases). The length of the CDR3 is 13 residues. CDR1 is SNHLY and CDR2 is FYNNEI in the germline V gene. CDR3 sequence (DNA): TGTGCCAGCAAGTTCGGGACAAACATTGAAGCTTTCTTT. It translates to CASKFGTNIEAFF.

This clonotype is medium-sized within its sample. The junction differs from germline at one of its ends, possibly a read error. The chain is built from TRBV12-3 or TRBV12-4 and TRBJ2-4; D may be TRBD1 or TRBD2 (6 bases each). The CDR3 totals 12 residues. CDR3 DNA sequence: TGTGCCAGCAGTTTGGAGGGGGGTGGTCAAGGCTTC. This translates into CASSLEGGGQGF.

CDR3 residues: CATSDWDLGFGYTF. CDR3 bases: TGTGCCACCAGTGATTGGGACTTAGGATTTGGCTACACCTTC. The chain uses TRBV24-1 and TRBJ1-2, with D perhaps TRBD1 (5 bases). The CDR3 length is 14 residues. V dropped 2 bases and J dropped 7 bases, with 13 bases sitting between them. Germline assignment: CDR1 KGHDR and CDR2 SFDVKD.

A note on this clonotype: The junction and the germline gene differ at one end; a read error may be behind it. The chain uses TRBV12-3 or TRBV12-4 and TRBJ1-4; unclear D gene. CDR3 length equals 14 residues. The CDR3 spells CACSIPPQDEKLFF. In nucleotides, the CDR3 is TGTGCCTGCAGTATTCCGCCCCAGGATGAAAAACTGTTTTTT.

V usage is TRBV9 and J usage is TRBJ2-2, with 8 bases identical to TRBD1. This CDR3 region has 17 residues. CDR1 is SGDLS, CDR2 YYNGEE, per germline. After removal of 4 bases from V and 4 bases from J, the junction contained 12 bases not matched to a gene. The CDR3 loop is CASSSPPQGAITGELFF. In DNA form, the CDR3 reads TGTGCCAGCAGCTCTCCACCCCAGGGGGCGATCACCGGGGAGCTGTTTTTT. Together with reference TRBV9 and TRBJ2-2, the CDR3 gives the full variable domain: DSGVTQTPKHLITATGQRVTLRCSPRSGDLSVYWYQQSLDQGLQFLIQYYNGEERAKGNILERFSAQQFPDLHSELNLSSLELGDSALYFCASSSPPQGAITGELFFGEGSRLTVL.